This T cell receptor (beta chain) was sequenced in a study of cytomegalovirus exposure and HLA in healthy donors. Study as a whole: Across 300 to 400 genotyped donors, about 81% landed in the Caucasian-associated ancestry cluster.

PCR primers comprised 60 Vbeta and 13 Jbeta primers. Some clones are missing from TCRdb's copy, which holds only in-frame ones; the method was immunoSEQ multiplex PCR. In total, the table holds about 100,000 clones. Study-wide results and caveats: The authors listed 164 TCR beta chains as cytomegalovirus-associated. A missense variant in DCLRE1C was later tied to TCR beta V- and J-gene trimming.

A remark on this clone: Its antigen is undetermined.

V was pared by 10 bases and J by 5 bases, with 14 bases of the junction left unmatched. CDR3 length: 15 residues. From germline, CDR1 is MNHEY and CDR2 SVGAGI. This clonotype was obtained from a girl aged 10 to 17 in good health and CMV-seropositive. The chain is built from TRBV6-5 and TRBJ2-3; TRBD1 matches at 8 bases. The sample was PBMCs. This CDR3 reads CATQEVSGGEDTQYF. CDR3 DNA sequence: TGTGCCACACAAGAAGTGTCAGGGGGCGAAGATACGCAGTATTTT.